At least ten counts were recorded for the clone carrying this TCR beta chain. Its antigen is unknown. Each CDR3 protein gets one entry after TCRdb re-called the 5' RACE reads with MiXCR. The data contain fewer than 450,000 distinct CDR3 sequences, around 21% of them singletons. The germline CDR1 and CDR2 sequences are MGHDK and SYGVNS. The CDR3 has 12 amino acids. Trimming took off 7 bases at V and 5 bases at J, with 12 bases between the two ends. The data were obtained in a study of T-cell memory formation after mild COVID-19. In the study overall: TCR clustering was largely donor specific. Study-wide findings and caveats: The study found balanced CD4/CD8 in clones contracting day 15 to 85 and a CD4+ lean in later expanders. Clones that contracted clustered mainly in CM and EM if CD4+ and in EMRA if CD8+. The authors left the SARS-CoV-2 specificity of second-wave clones peaking on day 37 unconfirmed.

Specimen: PBMCs or a T cell subset sorted from them (not recorded which). This receptor was identified in an adult woman who had mild COVID-19 (a few samples of this study predate the infection). Cell type and time point are not known. The J gene is TRBJ2-7, the V gene TRBV25-1; no clear D. The CDR3 sequence is CASTETGDEQYF. CDR3 bases: TGTGCCAGCACCGAGACTGGGGACGAGCAGTACTTC.